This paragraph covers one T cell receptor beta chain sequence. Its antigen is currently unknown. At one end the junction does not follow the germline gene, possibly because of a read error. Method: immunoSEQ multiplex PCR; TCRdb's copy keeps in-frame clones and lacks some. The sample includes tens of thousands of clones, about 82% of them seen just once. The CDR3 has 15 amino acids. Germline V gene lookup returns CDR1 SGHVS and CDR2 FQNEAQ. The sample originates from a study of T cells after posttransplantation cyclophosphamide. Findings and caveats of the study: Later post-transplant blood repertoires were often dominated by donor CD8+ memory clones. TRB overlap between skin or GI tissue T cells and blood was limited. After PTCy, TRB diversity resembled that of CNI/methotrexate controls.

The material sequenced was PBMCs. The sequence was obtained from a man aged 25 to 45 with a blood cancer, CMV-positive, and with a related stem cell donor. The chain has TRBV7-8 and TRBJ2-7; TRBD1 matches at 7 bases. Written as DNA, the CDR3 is TGTGCCAGCAGCCCCAACTCCAGGGGGTCCTCCGAGCAGTACTTC. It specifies CASSPNSRGSSEQYF.